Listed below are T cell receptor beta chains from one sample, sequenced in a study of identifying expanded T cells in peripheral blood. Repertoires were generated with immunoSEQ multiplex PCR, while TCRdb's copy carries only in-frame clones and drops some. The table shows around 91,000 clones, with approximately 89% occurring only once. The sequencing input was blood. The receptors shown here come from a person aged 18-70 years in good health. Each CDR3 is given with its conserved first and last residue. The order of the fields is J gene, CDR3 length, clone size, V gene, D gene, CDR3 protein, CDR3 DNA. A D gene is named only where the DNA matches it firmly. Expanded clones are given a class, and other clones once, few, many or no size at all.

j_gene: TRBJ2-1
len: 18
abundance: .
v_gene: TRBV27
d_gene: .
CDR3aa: CASSPKGLGASSYNEQFF
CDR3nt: TGTGCCAGCAGTCCCAAAGGCCTCGGGGCAAGCTCCTACAATGAGCAGTTCTTC

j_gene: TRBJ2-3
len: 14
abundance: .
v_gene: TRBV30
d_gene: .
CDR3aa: CAWGTGLSTDTQYF
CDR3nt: TGTGCCTGGGGGACGGGACTGAGCACAGATACGCAGTATTTT

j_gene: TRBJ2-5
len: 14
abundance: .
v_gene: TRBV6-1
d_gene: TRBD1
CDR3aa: CASSPRDRVETQYF
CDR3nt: TGTGCCAGCAGCCCCCGGGACAGGGTAGAGACCCAGTACTTC

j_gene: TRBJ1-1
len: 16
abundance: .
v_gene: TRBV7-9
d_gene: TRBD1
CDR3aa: CASSWPDRAVNTEAFF
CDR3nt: TGTGCCAGCAGCTGGCCGGACAGGGCTGTGAACACTGAAGCTTTCTTT

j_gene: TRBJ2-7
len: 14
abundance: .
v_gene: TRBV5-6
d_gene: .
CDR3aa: CASSLFLQNYEQYF
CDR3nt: TGTGCCAGCAGCTTGTTTCTACAGAACTACGAGCAGTACTTC

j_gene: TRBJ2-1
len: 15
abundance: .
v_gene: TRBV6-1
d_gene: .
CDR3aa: CASSDSVEGYNEQFF
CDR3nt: TGTGCCAGCAGTGATTCTGTGGAGGGGTACAATGAGCAGTTCTTC

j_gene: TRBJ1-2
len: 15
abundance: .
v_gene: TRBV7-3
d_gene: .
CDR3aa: CASSQDSYSNYGYTF
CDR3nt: TGTGCCAGCAGCCAAGACAGCTACTCTAACTATGGCTACACCTTC

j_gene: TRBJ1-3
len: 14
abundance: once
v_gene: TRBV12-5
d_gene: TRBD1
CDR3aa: CASGSGTGGNTIYF
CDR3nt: TGTGCTAGTGGTTCGGGGACAGGAGGAAACACCATATATTTT

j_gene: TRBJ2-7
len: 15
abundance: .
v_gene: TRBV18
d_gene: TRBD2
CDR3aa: CASSRAGTSGYEQYF
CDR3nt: TGTGCCAGCTCACGAGCCGGGACTAGCGGGTACGAGCAGTACTTC

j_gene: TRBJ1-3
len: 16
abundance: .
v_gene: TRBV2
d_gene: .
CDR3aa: CASSASPRTGGNTIYF
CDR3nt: TGTGCCAGCAGTGCTTCCCCCCGGACGGGTGGAAACACCATATATTTT

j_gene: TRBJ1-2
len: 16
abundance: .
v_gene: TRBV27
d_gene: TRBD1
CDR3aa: CASAMPTDRDLYGYTF
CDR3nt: TGTGCCAGCGCCATGCCAACGGACAGGGACCTCTATGGCTACACCTTC

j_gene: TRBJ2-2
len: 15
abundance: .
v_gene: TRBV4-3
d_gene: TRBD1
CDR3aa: CASTQGAGVAGELFF
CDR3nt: TGCGCCAGCACCCAGGGGGCGGGCGTCGCCGGGGAGCTGTTTTTT

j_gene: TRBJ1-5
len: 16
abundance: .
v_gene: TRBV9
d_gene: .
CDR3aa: CASSVFSQGINQPQHF
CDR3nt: TGTGCCAGCAGCGTGTTTTCCCAGGGTATCAATCAGCCCCAGCATTTT

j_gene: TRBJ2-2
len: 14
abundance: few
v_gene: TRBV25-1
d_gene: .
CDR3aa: CASSESRDTGELFF
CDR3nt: TGTGCCAGCAGTGAATCCAGGGACACCGGGGAGCTGTTTTTT

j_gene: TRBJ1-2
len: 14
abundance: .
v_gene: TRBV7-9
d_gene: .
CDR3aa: CASRRTGMGYGYTF
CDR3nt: TGTGCCAGCAGACGTACAGGGATGGGCTATGGCTACACCTTC

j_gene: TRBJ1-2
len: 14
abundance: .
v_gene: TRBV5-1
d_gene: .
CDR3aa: CASSSDTAYYGYTF
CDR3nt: TGCGCCAGCAGCTCGGACACCGCTTACTATGGCTACACCTTC

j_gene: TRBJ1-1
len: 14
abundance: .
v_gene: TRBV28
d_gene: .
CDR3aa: CASSLGHLNTEAFF
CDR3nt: TGTGCCAGCAGTTTAGGACATCTGAACACTGAAGCTTTCTTT

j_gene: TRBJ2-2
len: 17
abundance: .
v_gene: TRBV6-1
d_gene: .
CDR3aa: CAISESEARVYTGELFF
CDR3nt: TGTGCCATCAGTGAGTCGGAGGCTAGAGTATACACCGGGGAGCTGTTTTTT

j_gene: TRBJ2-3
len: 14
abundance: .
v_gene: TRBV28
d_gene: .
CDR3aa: CASSRGSSTDTQYF
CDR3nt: TGTGCCAGCAGCAGGGGCTCTAGCACAGATACGCAGTATTTT

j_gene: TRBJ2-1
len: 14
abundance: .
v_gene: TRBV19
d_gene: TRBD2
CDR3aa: CASSGLAGYNEQFF
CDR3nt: TGTGCCAGTAGTGGGCTAGCGGGGTACAATGAGCAGTTCTTC

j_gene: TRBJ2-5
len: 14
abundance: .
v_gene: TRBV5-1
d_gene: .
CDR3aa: CASSLVQGGETQYF
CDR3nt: TGCGCCAGCAGCTTGGTCCAGGGCGGAGAGACCCAGTACTTC

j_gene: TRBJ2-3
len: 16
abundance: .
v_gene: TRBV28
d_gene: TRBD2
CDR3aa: CASSFSTGGPTDTQYF
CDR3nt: TGTGCCAGCAGTTTTTCGACGGGAGGCCCCACAGATACGCAGTATTTT

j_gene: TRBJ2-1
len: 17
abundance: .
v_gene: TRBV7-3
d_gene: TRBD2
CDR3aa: CASSSGTSGSSYNEQFF
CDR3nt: TGTGCCAGCAGCTCGGGGACTAGCGGAAGCTCCTACAATGAGCAGTTCTTC

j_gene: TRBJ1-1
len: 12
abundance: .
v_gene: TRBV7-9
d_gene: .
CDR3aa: CASSLDDTEAFF
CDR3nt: TGTGCCAGCAGCTTAGACGACACTGAAGCTTTCTTT

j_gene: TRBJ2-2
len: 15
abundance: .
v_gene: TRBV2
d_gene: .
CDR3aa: CASSAYFGGTGELFF
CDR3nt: TGTGCCAGCAGTGCGTACTTCGGAGGCACCGGGGAGCTGTTTTTT

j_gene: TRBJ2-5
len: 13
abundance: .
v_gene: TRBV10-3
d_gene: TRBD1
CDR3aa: CAIRQGAIETQYF
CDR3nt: TGTGCCATTCGACAGGGGGCCATAGAGACCCAGTACTTC

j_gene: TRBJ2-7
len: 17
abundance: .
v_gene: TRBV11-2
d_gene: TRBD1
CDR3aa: CASSLRSGAGGVDEQYF
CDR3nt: TGTGCCAGCAGCTTAAGGTCGGGGGCAGGGGGCGTAGACGAGCAGTACTTC

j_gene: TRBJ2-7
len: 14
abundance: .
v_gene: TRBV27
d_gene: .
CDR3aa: CASSLVPGGYEQYF
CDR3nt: TGTGCCAGCAGTCTGGTTCCAGGGGGGTACGAGCAGTACTTC

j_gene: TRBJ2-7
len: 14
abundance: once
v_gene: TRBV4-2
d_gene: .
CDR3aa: CASSLHRVSYEQYF
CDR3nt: TGTGCCAGCAGCTTACACAGGGTCTCCTACGAGCAGTACTTC

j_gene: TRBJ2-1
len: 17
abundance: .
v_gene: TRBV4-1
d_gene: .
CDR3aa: CASSWGSSTITPDEQFF
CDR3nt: TGCGCCAGCAGCTGGGGGAGTTCGACAATCACCCCGGATGAGCAGTTCTTC

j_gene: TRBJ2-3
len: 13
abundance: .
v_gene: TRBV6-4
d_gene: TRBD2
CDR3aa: CASSGSGTDTQYF
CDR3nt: TGTGCCAGCAGTGGTAGCGGGACAGATACGCAGTATTTT

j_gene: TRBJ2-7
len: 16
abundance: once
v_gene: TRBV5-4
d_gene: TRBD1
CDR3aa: CASSGYRQGRAYEQYF
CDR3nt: TGTGCCAGCAGCGGTTACCGACAGGGCCGAGCCTACGAGCAGTACTTC

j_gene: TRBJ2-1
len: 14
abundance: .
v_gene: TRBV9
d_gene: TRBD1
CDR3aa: CASSGDRLDNEQFF
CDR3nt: TGTGCCAGCAGCGGGGACAGGTTGGACAATGAGCAGTTCTTC

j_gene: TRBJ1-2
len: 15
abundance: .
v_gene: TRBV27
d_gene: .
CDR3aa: CASSSPRTGGYGYTF
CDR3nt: TGTGCCAGCAGTTCGCCCCGGACGGGGGGCTATGGCTACACCTTC

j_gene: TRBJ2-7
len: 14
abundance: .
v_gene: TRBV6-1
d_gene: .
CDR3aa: CASSGGPESHEQYF
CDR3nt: TGTGCCAGCAGCGGGGGACCGGAGAGCCACGAGCAGTACTTC

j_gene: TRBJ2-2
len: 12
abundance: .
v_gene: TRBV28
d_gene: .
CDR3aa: CASSPYTGELFF
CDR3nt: TGTGCCAGCAGTCCTTACACCGGGGAGCTGTTTTTT

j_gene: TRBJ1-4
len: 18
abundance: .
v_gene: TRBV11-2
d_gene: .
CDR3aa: CASSPVVVGKGTNEKLFF
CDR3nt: TGTGCCAGCAGCCCCGTAGTTGTGGGGAAAGGAACTAATGAAAAACTGTTTTTT

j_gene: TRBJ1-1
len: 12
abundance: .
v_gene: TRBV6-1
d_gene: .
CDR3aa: CASSRANTEAFF
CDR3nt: TGTGCCAGCAGTAGAGCTAACACTGAAGCTTTCTTT

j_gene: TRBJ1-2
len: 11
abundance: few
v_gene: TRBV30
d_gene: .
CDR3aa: CAWSLGSGYTF
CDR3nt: TGTGCCTGGAGCTTGGGGAGCGGCTACACCTTC

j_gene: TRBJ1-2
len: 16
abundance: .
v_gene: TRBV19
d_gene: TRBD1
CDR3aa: CASSPNEGQGTSGYTF
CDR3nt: TGTGCCAGTAGTCCGAATGAGGGACAGGGGACCTCGGGCTACACCTTC

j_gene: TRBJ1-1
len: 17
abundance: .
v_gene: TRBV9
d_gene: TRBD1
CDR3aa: CASAPPGTGFGAFEAFF
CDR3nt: TGTGCCAGCGCACCCCCCGGGACAGGGTTTGGGGCCTTTGAAGCTTTCTTT

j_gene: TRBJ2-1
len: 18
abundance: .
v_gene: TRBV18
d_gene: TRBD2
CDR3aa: CASSPDSGLAGGDNEQFF
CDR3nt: TGTGCCAGCTCACCGGACAGTGGACTAGCGGGCGGAGACAATGAGCAGTTCTTC

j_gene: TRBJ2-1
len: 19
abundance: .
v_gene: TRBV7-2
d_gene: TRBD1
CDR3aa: CASSLAQTGVLSSYNEQFF
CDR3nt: TGTGCCAGCAGCTTAGCACAGACAGGGGTATTAAGCTCCTACAATGAGCAGTTCTTC

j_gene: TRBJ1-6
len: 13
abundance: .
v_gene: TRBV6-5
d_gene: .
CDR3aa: CASSRDFQTPLHF
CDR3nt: TGTGCCAGCAGCCGGGACTTTCAGACACCCCTCCACTTT

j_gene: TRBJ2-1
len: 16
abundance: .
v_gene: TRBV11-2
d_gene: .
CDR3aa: CASSARQDSSYNEQFF
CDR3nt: TGTGCCAGCAGCGCACGACAGGATAGCTCCTACAATGAGCAGTTCTTC

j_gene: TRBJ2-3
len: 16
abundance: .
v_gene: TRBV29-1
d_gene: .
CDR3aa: CSVEDPVAGTTDTQYF
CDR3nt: TGCAGCGTTGAAGATCCCGTCGCGGGGACCACAGATACGCAGTATTTT

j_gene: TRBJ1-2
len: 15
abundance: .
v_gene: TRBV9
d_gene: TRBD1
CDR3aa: CASSVAPTGRYGYTF
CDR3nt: TGTGCCAGCAGCGTAGCCCCGACAGGGCGCTATGGCTACACCTTC

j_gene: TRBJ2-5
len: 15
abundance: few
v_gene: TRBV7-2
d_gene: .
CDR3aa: CASSSSGAAQETQYF
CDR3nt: TGTGCCAGCAGCTCTTCCGGGGCAGCTCAAGAGACCCAGTACTTC

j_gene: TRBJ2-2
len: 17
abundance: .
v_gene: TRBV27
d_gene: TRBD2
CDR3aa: CASSLYSGGTNTGELFF
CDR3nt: TGTGCCAGCAGTTTATATAGCGGGGGGACAAACACCGGGGAGCTGTTTTTT

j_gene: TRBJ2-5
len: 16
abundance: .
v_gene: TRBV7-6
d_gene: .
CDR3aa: CASSSVVVGRVETQYF
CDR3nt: TGTGCCAGCAGCTCGGTGGTGGTGGGCCGGGTAGAGACCCAGTACTTC

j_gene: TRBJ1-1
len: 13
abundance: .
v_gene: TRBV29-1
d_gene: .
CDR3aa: CSVPADMNTEAFF
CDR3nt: TGCAGCGTTCCGGCGGACATGAACACTGAAGCTTTCTTT

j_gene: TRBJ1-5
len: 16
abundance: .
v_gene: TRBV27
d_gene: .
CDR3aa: CASSLFAGDSNQPQHF
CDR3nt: TGTGCCAGCAGTTTATTTGCAGGAGATAGCAATCAGCCCCAGCATTTT

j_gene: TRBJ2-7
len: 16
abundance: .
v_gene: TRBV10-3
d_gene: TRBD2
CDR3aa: CAISDPTSGSSYEQYF
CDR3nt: TGTGCCATCAGTGACCCCACTAGCGGGAGCTCCTACGAGCAGTACTTC

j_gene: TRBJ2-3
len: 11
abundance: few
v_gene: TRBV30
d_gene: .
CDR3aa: CAWTGTDTQYF
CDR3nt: TGTGCCTGGACCGGGACAGATACGCAGTATTTT

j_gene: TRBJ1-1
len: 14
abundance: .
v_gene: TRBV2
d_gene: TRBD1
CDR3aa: CASTAGQVNTEAFF
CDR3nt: TGTGCCAGCACCGCGGGACAGGTGAACACTGAAGCTTTCTTT

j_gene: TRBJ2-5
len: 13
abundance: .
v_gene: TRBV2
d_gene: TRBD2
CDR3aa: CASIGLAEETQYF
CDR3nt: TGTGCCAGCATAGGACTAGCGGAAGAGACCCAGTACTTC

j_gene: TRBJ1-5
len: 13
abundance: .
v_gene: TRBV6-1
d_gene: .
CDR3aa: CASRLFTYQPQHF
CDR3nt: TGTGCCAGCAGACTTTTTACCTATCAGCCCCAGCATTTT

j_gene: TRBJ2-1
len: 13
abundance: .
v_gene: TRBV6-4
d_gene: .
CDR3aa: CASSDTGNNEQFF
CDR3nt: TGTGCCAGCAGTGACACGGGTAACAATGAGCAGTTCTTC

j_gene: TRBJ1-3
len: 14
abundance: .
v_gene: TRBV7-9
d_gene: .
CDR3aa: CASSFSGGGNTIYF
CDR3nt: TGTGCCAGCAGCTTCTCAGGCGGTGGAAACACCATATATTTT

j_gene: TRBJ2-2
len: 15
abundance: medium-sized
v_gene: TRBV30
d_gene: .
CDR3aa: CAWSVPGMDTGELFF
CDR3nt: TGTGCCTGGAGTGTACCAGGGATGGACACCGGGGAGCTGTTTTTT